The clone carrying this T cell receptor beta chain has just a few counts. Each donor who had ophthalmopathy showed moderate-to-severe activity, a CAS of ≥3, a NOSPECS of ≥4, and a duration under 3 months. RNA transcripts provided the template for amplifying TCR beta CDR3 regions. HTBI primers were employed in first-round RT-PCR, then a second-round multiplex PCR followed. TCRdb used MiXCR to reprocess the multiplex PCR reads, holding one entry per CDR3 protein. The data show 600,000 to 950,000 distinct CDR3 sequences, 40% seen once. These data are taken from a study of Graves' ophthalmopathy and Graves' hyperthyroidism. CDR1 is SEHNR, CDR2 FQNEAQ, per germline (reference sequence). This CDR3 has 15 residues. V was clipped by 1 base and J by 5 bases, with 12 bases between them.

Sequenced material: peripheral blood. The clonotype was recovered from an adult man with Graves' ophthalmopathy. This chain joins TRBV7-9 and TRBJ1-5; D is uncertain. The CDR3 is CASSLGFGLDQPQHF. The CDR3 DNA follows: TGTGCCAGCAGCTTAGGGTTCGGGTTGGATCAGCCCCAGCATTTT.